The 2 T cell receptor beta chains in this list originate from one sample, sequenced in a study of cytomegalovirus exposure and HLA in healthy donors. A multiplex PCR was run with 60 Vbeta primers and 13 Jbeta primers. Here immunoSEQ multiplex PCR was the method, and the copy in TCRdb shows in-frame clones only, minus some. This repertoire shows approximately 92,000 clones, less than 70% found once; its top ten account for approximately 2.9%. The specimen sequenced was PBMCs. These receptors all stem from a man between 50 and 59 years old in good health and CMV-seronegative.

This clone was counted between two and nine times. This rearrangement joins TRBV4-1 to TRBJ2-3; 7 positions agree with TRBD2. V was pared by 3 bases and J by 1 base, with 10 bases of the junction left unmatched. Germline values: CDR1 MGHRA, CDR2 YSYEKL. The CDR3 is 17 amino acids. The CDR3 DNA reads as TGCGCCAGCAGCCAGGCCCGGGGAGCGGGGCGCACAGATACGCAGTATTTT. As protein: CASSQARGAGRTDTQYF.

The chain has TRBV10-3 and TRBJ2-3; 9 positions match TRBD1. The CDR3 extends over 13 amino acids. After removal of 11 bases from V and 1 base from J, the junction contained 4 bases not matched to a gene. Per germline, CDR1 ENHRY and CDR2 SYGVKD. The CDR3 DNA follows: TGTGCCGCCCACAGGGGGCGCACAGATACGCAGTATTTT. It encodes CAAHRGRTDTQYF.